Below, 5 T cell receptor beta chains from the same sample are listed, as sequenced in a study of beta chain features in type 1 diabetes. Their antigens remain unidentified. The entirety of the isolated RNA underwent reverse transcription, so expressed TCRB transcripts were sequenced. The assay was immunoSEQ multiplex PCR, and TCRdb's table has in-frame clones only and misses some. The table has 16,000 or so clones, roughly four fifths seen once. Study-level results: Type 1 diabetes patients showed a moderate but significant shortening of TCRB CDR3s in all four CD4+ subsets.

The sequencing sample was made of stem cell memory CD4+ T cells from blood. All receptors derive from a woman under 30 with type 1 diabetes.

This clone has a handful of counts. The chain carries TRBV7-9 and TRBJ2-1; TRBD2 matches 12 bases. CDR3 length: 17 amino acids. The V gene's germline CDR1 is SEHNR and CDR2 FQNEAQ (reference sequence). Germline trimming cut 4 bases from V and 0 bases from J; bases unmatched to any gene: 4. The CDR3 is CASSSLTSGSSYNEQFF. CDR3 sequence (DNA): TGTGCCAGCAGCTCCCTGACTAGCGGGAGCTCCTACAATGAGCAGTTCTTC.

This clone was observed a single time. This sequence joins TRBV28 and TRBJ1-3, with 10 bases identical to TRBD1. The CDR3 consists of 15 residues. With 5 bases clipped from V and 4 bases from J, the junction kept 5 bases outside the gene matches. Looked up from germline, CDR1 is MDHEN and CDR2 is SYDVKM. CDR3 sequence reads: CASSGQGVIGNTIYF. The CDR3 coding sequence is TGTGCCAGCAGTGGACAGGGGGTAATCGGAAACACCATATATTTT.

V gene TRBV20-1 combines with J gene TRBJ2-7, with TRBD1 matching 8 bases. CDR3 length: 10 residues. Unmatched junction bases numbered 5, after V lost 5 bases and J lost 11 bases. Germline-derived CDR1 and CDR2 are DFQATT and SNEGSKA (reference sequence). CDR3 protein: CSAGKTGEYF. CDR3 nucleotide sequence: TGCAGTGCTGGAAAGACAGGGGAGTACTTC.

The genes are TRBV2 and TRBJ2-5, with D possibly matching TRBD2 (5 bases). This CDR3 contains 13 residues. The V gene lost 9 bases and the J gene lost 4 bases, with 15 bases spanning the gap. Germline V gives CDR1 SNHLY, CDR2 FYNNEI. CDR3 loop: CASSSFAGETQYF. The CDR3 nucleotides are TGTGCCAGTTCGTCCTTCGCGGGAGAGACCCAGTACTTC.

V and J are TRBV5-6 and TRBJ1-1; a possible D gene is TRBD1 (6 bases). Germline assignment: CDR1 SGHDT and CDR2 YYEEEE. V lost 4 bases to trimming and J lost 4 bases, with 14 bases between them. There are 14 residues in the CDR3. The CDR3 protein is CASSAPGGVTEAFF. The CDR3 nucleotides read TGTGCCAGCAGCGCCCCGGGGGGCGTCACTGAAGCTTTCTTT.